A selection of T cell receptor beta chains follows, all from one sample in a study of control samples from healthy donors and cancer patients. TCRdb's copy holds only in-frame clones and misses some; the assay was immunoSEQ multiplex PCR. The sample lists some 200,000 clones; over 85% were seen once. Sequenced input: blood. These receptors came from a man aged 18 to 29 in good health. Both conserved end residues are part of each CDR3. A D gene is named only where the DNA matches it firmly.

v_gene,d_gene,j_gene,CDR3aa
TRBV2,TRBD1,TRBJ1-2,CASSSTGGSGGYTF
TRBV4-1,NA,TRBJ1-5,CASSQEQGYQPQHF
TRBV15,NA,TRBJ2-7,CATSVAQNRYEQYF
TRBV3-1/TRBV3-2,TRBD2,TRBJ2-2,CASSQGGTSGRTGELFF
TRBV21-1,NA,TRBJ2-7,CASSKGLAGGQPYEQYF
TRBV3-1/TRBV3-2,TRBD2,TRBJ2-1,CASSPSSGESNEQFF
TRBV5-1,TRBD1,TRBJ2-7,CASSTGTDSYEQYF
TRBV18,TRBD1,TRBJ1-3,CASSPSRDRVNTIYF
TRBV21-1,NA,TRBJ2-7,CASSNDASDPNGYEQYF
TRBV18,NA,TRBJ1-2,CASSPGSGTQGYTF
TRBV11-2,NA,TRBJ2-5,CASSLDRETQYF
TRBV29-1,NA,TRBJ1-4,CSVEIPGGKLFF
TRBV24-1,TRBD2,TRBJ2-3,CATSDPTGPGLKPDTQYF
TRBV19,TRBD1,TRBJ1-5,CASIPGTGFLSNQPQHF
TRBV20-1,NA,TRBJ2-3,CSANGAYTQYF
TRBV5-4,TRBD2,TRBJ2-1,CASSFISGGLNEQFF
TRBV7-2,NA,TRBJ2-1,CASSLLTWGQDEQFF
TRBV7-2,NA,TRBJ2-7,CASSFGSPLDEQYF
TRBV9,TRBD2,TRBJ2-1,CASSVRAGGPMDEQFF
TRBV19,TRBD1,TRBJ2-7,CASSRDRNYEQYF
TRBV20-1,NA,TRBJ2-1,CSASPGGEQFF
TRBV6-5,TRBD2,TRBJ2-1,CASSGGSRWFF
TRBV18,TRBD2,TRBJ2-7,CASSARLAGSYEQYF
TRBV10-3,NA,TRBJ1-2,CAISEDQQRLYGYTF
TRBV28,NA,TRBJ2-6,CASRQLASGANVLTF
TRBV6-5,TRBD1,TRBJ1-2,CASSRTGNYGYTF
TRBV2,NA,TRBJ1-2,CANLNYGYTF